The 6 T cell receptor beta chains below all came from one sample that was sequenced in a study of T cells in narcolepsy (dated by TCRdb to 2017 to 2018). Libraries were made using the immunoSEQ multiplex PCR assay. This is the immuneACCESS table as TCRdb keeps it, with only in-frame sequences that have V and J called. A part of the clones is gone; compared with another copy, unresolved V genes explain less than half, and the rest is unexplained. This sample holds about 30,000 clones; around 83% were observed only once. Roughly 0.69% of the sample goes to the ten largest clones. Specimen: memory (CD45RA-) CD4+ T cells from blood. The cell subset or site tag for this specimen amounts to: memory T cells sorted ex vivo from peripheral blood. These receptor sequences come from a human donor in good health.

This clone was seen a handful of times. The V and J genes are TRBV10-3 and TRBJ1-3; 9 nucleotides line up with TRBD1. The CDR3 is 15 residues long. CDR1 is ENHRY, CDR2 SYGVKD, per germline. The V gene end was trimmed by 4 bases and the J gene end by 2 bases; junction bases not matched to a gene: 3. The CDR3 coding sequence is TGTGCCATCAGTGGACAGGGGGTCGCTGGAAACACCATATATTTT. This sequence encodes CAISGQGVAGNTIYF.

The chain recombines TRBV28 with TRBJ1-2, with D perhaps TRBD1 (5 bases). V was clipped by 7 bases and J by 4 bases, with 16 bases between them. The CDR3 is 14 amino acids. Germline assignment: CDR1 MDHEN and CDR2 SYDVKM. CDR3 DNA sequence: TGTGCCAGCATCATAGGAGGGGCAACCTATGGCTACACCTTC. Protein: CASIIGGATYGYTF.

The chain joins TRBV27 to TRBJ2-1; TRBD2 might be the D (5 bases). The germline CDR1 and CDR2 sequences are MNHEY and SMNVEV (reference sequence). The CDR3 runs to 14 residues. V was shortened by 4 bases and J by 7 bases, with 14 bases between the two germline ends. The CDR3 DNA is TGTGCCAGCAGTTCAACTAGTTTCGGTAATGAGCAGTTCTTC. This gives the protein CASSSTSFGNEQFF.

The chain recombines TRBV7-9 with TRBJ2-4; TRBD2 might be the D (5 bases). Trimming left V 4 bases short and J 3 bases short, with 13 bases between. Germline V gives CDR1 SEHNR, CDR2 FQNEAQ (reference sequence). The length of the CDR3 is 15 residues. CDR3 nucleotides: TGTGCCAGCAGCTCCTGGGGAGAGGTCAAAAACATTCAGTACTTC. It yields the protein CASSSWGEVKNIQYF.

This chain uses TRBV29-1 with TRBJ2-7; unclear D gene. This CDR3 has 11 amino acids. The V end lost 1 base, the J end lost 9 bases, and 10 bases lay between the germline ends. The V gene's germline CDR1 is SQVTM and CDR2 ANQGSEA. The CDR3 protein is CSVEGFSLQYV. The CDR3 nucleotides are TGCAGCGTTGAAGGGTTCTCGTTGCAGTACGTC.

This chain uses TRBV6-1 with TRBJ1-4; D unresolved. CDR1 is MNHNS and CDR2 is SASEGT in the germline V gene. V dropped 4 bases and J dropped 5 bases, with 14 bases sitting between them. The CDR3 is made up of 15 amino acids. CDR3 coding DNA: TGTGCCAGCAGTGTGACTTCAGGCGAGAATGAAAAACTGTTTTTT. It translates to CASSVTSGENEKLFF.